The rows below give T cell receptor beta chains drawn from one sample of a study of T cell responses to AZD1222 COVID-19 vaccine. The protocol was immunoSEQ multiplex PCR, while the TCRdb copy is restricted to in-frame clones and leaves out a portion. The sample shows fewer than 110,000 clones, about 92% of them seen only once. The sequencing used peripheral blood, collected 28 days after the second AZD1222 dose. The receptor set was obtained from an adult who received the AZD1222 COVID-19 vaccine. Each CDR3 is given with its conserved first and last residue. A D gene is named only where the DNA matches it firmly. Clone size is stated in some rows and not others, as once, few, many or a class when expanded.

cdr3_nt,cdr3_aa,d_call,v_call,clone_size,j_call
TGTGCCAGCAGCTTGCAGGGCTTGGGGAACACTGAAGCTTTCTTT,CASSLQGLGNTEAFF,NA,TRBV5-4,NA,TRBJ1-1
TGTGCCAGCAGAGCGGGGGGGCTCCCCGGAGATACGCAGTATTTT,CASRAGGLPGDTQYF,TRBD2,TRBV6-5,NA,TRBJ2-3
TGTGCCAGCACCGGGACACAGACCTACGAGCAGTACTTC,CASTGTQTYEQYF,NA,TRBV6-5,NA,TRBJ2-7
TGCGCCAGCAGCCAAGATCGAAAAGCGACGAACACCGGGGAGCTGTTTTTT,CASSQDRKATNTGELFF,NA,TRBV4-1,NA,TRBJ2-2
TGTGCCAGCAGTCTTCGCGATAGCTACACCTTC,CASSLRDSYTF,NA,TRBV6-6,once,TRBJ1-2
TGTGCCAGCAGCGACCGGGACAGGGGCCCGCAAGAGACCCAGTACTTC,CASSDRDRGPQETQYF,TRBD1,TRBV11-2,NA,TRBJ2-5
TGTGCCAGCAGGAGACACCTCTCTGGAAACACCATATATTTT,CASRRHLSGNTIYF,NA,TRBV28,NA,TRBJ1-3
TGTGCCAGCAGTGGGACTAGCGGGGTCTACAATGAGCAGTTCTTC,CASSGTSGVYNEQFF,TRBD2,TRBV28,few,TRBJ2-1
TGTGCCAGCAGCGTAGTAGGTGGGAGGGCATCTGAGCAGTTCTTC,CASSVVGGRASEQFF,TRBD2,TRBV9,NA,TRBJ2-1
TGTGCCAGCAGCTCGGGGTCGGGCGAGCAGTACTTC,CASSSGSGEQYF,NA,TRBV7-8,NA,TRBJ2-7